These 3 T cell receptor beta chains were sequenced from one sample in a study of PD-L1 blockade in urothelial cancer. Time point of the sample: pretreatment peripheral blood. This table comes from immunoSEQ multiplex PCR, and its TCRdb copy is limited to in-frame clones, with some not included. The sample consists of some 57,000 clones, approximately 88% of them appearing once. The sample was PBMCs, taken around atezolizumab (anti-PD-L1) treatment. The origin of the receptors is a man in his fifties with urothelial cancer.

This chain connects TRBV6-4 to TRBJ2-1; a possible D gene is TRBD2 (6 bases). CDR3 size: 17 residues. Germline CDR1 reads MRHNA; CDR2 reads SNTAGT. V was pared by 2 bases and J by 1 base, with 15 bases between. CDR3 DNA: TGTGCCAGCAGTGACCGGGGACTCCCTACTTCCTACAATGAGCAGTTCTTC. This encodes CASSDRGLPTSYNEQFF.

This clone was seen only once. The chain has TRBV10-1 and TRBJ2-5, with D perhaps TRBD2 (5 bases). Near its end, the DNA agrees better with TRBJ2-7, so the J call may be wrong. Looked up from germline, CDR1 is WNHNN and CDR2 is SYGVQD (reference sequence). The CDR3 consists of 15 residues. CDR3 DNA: TGCGCCAGCAGTGAGAGGCTAGGAGGCTACTACGAGCAGTACTTC. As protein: CASSERLGGYYEQYF.

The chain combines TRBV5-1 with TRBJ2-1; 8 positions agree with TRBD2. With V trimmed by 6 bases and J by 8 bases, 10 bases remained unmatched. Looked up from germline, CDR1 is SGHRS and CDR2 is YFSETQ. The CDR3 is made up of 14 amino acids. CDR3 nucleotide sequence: TGCGCCAGCATGACCGGACTAGCTGTCTATGAGCAGTTCTTC. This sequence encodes CASMTGLAVYEQFF.